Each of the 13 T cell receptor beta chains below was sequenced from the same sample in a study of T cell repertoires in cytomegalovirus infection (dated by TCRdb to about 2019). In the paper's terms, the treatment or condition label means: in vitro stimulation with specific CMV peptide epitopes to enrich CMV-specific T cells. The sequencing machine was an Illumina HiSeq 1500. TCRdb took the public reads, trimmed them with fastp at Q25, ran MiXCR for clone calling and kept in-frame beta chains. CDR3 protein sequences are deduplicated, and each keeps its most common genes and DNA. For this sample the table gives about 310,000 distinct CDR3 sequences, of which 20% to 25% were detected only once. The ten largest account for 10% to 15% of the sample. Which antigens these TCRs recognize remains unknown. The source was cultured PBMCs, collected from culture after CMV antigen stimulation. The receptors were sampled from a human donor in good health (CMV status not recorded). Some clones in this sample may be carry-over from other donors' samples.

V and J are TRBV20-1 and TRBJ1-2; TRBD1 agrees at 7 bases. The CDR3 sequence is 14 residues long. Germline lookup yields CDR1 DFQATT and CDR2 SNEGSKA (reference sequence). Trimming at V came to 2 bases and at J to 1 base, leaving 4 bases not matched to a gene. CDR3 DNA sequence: TGCAGTGCTAGACCCCCAGGGGGTAACTATGGCTACACCTTC. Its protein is CSARPPGGNYGYTF.

CDR3 DNA sequence: TGTGCCAGTAAACTAGCGGGGTCAAGCGAGCAGTTCTTC. Protein product: CASKLAGSSEQFF. The gene calls are TRBV6-2 or TRBV6-3 and TRBJ2-1; TRBD2 matches 10 bases. With 9 bases clipped from V and 10 bases from J, the junction kept 9 bases outside the gene matches. CDR3 length equals 13 residues. Germline CDR1 reads MNHEY; CDR2 reads SVGEGT.

The DNA of the CDR3 is TGTGCCAGCAGTTACTCGGCAGGGGCACTAGCGGGAAAGAAAGCCAAAAACATTCAGTACTTC. This gives the protein CASSYSAGALAGKKAKNIQYF. This sequence joins TRBV6-2 or TRBV6-3 and TRBJ2-4, with TRBD2 matching over 10 bases. V dropped 0 bases and J dropped 0; count of bases not matched to a gene: 14. CDR3 length equals 21 residues. The germline V gene has CDR1 MNHEY and CDR2 SVGEGT.

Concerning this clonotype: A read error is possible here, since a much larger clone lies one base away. The CDR3 spells CASLRRVSETQYF. CDR3 coding DNA: TGTGCCAGCCTCAGGAGGGTCAGCGAGACCCAGTACTTC. The J gene is TRBJ2-5, the V gene TRBV7-2; TRBD2 might be the D (6 bases). From germline, CDR1 is SGHTA and CDR2 FQGNSA. The V and J ends lost 8 bases and 5 bases respectively, with 15 bases between them. This CDR3 is built from 13 residues.

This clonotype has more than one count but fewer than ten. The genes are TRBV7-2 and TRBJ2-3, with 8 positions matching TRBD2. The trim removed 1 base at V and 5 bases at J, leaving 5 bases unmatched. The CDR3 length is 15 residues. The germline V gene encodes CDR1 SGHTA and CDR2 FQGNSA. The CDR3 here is CASSLDGRAQDTQYF. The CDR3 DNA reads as TGTGCCAGCAGCTTAGACGGGAGGGCCCAAGATACGCAGTATTTT.

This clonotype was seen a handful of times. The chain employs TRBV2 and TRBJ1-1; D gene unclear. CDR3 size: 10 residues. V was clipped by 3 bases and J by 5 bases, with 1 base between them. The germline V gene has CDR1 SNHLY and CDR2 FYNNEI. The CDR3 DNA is TGTGCCAGCAGTGATACTGAAGCTTTCTTT. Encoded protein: CASSDTEAFF. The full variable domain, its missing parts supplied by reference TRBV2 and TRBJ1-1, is EPEVTQTPSHQVTQMGQEVILRCVPISNHLYFYWYRQILGQKVEFLVSFYNNEISEKSEIFDDQFSVERPDGSNFTLKIRSTKLEDSAMYFCASSDTEAFFGQGTRLTVV.

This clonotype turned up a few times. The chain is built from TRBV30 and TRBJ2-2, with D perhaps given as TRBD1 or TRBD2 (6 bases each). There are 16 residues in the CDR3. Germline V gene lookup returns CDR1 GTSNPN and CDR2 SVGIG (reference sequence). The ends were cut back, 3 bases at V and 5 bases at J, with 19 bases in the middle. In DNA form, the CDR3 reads TGTGCCTGGAGCGGTGGAGGGGGGATTGAGACCGGGGAGCTGTTTTTT. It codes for CAWSGGGGIETGELFF.

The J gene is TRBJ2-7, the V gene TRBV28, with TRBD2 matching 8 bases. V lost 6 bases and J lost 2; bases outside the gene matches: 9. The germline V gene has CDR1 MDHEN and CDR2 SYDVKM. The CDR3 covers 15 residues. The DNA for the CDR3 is TGTGCCAGCAGCCACAGACTAGCGCGAGCCTACGAGCAGTACTTC. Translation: CASSHRLARAYEQYF.

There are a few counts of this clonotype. CDR3: CASSTRQGPNYGYTF. CDR3 in DNA: TGTGCCAGCAGCACGCGACAGGGACCTAACTATGGCTACACCTTC. The chain couples TRBV7-9 to TRBJ1-2; the match to TRBD1 covers 7 bases. Germline loops: CDR1 SEHNR, CDR2 FQNEAQ (reference sequence). This CDR3 has 15 amino acids. After removal of 5 bases from V and 0 bases from J, the junction contained 6 bases not matched to a gene.

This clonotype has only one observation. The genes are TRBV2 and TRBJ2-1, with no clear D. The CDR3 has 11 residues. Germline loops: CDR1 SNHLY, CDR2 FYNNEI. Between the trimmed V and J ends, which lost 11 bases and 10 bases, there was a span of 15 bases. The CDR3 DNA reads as TGTGCCCCCCATATGGCGGAAGAGCAGTTCTTC. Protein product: CAPHMAEEQFF. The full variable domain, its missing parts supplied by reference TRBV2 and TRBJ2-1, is EPEVTQTPSHQVTQMGQEVILRCVPISNHLYFYWYRQILGQKVEFLVSFYNNEISEKSEIFDDQFSVERPDGSNFTLKIRSTKLEDSAMYFCAPHMAEEQFFGPGTRLTVL.

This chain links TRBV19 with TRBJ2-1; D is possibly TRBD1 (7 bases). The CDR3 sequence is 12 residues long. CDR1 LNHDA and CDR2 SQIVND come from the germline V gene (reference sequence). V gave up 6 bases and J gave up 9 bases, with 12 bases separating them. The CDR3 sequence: CASSPQGGEQFF. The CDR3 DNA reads TGTGCCAGTAGCCCTCAGGGGGGTGAGCAGTTCTTC.

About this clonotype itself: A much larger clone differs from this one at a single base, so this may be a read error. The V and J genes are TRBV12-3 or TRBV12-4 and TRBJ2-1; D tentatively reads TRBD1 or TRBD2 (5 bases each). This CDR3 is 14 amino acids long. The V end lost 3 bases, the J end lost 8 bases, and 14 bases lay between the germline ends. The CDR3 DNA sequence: TGTGCCAGCAGTTTTCCCGCCGGGGCCGATGAGCAGTTCTTC. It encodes CASSFPAGADEQFF.

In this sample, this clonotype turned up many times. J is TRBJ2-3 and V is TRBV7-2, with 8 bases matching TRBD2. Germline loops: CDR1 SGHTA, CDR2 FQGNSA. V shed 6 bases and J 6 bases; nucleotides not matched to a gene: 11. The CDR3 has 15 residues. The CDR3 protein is CASRQARGARDTQYF. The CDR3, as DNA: TGTGCCAGCAGACAAGCGCGGGGGGCTAGGGATACGCAGTATTTT.